This TCR beta chain was captured by sequencing in a study of vaccination and CD4 T cells after COVID-19. Study-level background: Cells were stimulated with overlapping spike peptides from SARS-CoV-2, HCoV-NL63, HCoV-OC43 and HCoV-229E.

The germline CDR1 and CDR2 sequences are MNHEY and SVGEGT. This CDR3 is 17 amino acids long. V was pared by 2 bases and J by 3 bases, with 10 bases of the junction left unmatched. Of note for this clonotype: Its target is unknown.

Treatment described: 10-day PBMC culture with coronavirus spike peptide pools or control peptides (ViraFEST assay). ViraFEST expanded antigen-specific T cells with peptide pools, then sequenced TCRs. Scientists ran DNA taken from cultured CD4+ T cells through the Oncomine TCR Beta short-read assay for sequencing. TCRdb reprocessed the PCR reads with MiXCR, giving one entry per CDR3 protein. Of 15,000 or so distinct CDR3 sequences in the sample, 45% to 50% are singletons; the top ten hold 12%. V and J are TRBV6-2 or TRBV6-3 and TRBJ1-2, with TRBD1 matching 9 bases. The TCR originated in a human donor who had recovered from COVID-19. Sequencing input: CD4+ T cells from blood, cultured in vitro. CDR3 nucleotides: TGTGCCAGCAGTTACCAGGACAGGGGTGCGGTTGACTATGGCTACACCTTC. Translating gives CASSYQDRGAVDYGYTF.